These 32 T cell receptor beta chains originate from one sample sequenced in a study of blood T cell repertoires in COVID-19. Some clones are missing from TCRdb's copy, which holds only in-frame ones; the method was immunoSEQ multiplex PCR. The sample lists over 200,000 clones, 89% occurring once. Sequenced input: peripheral blood. All receptors come from a woman in her thirties or forties with acute or convalescent COVID-19.

This chain uses TRBV24-1 with TRBJ2-3; 15 positions match TRBD2. This CDR3 comprises 23 residues. Germline-derived CDR1 and CDR2 are KGHDR and SFDVKD. V lost 5 bases and J lost 4; bases outside the gene matches: 24. The CDR3 loop reads CATSGRLGLAGGRHPVGPDTQYF. CDR3 in DNA: TGTGCCACCAGTGGCCGCCTGGGACTAGCGGGGGGACGACATCCCGTGGGACCAGATACGCAGTATTTT.

A word on this clone: The same CDR3 can be traced to other DNA sequences in this sample. V is TRBV18 and J is TRBJ1-1; 11 bases match TRBD1. J lost 5 bases, V lost 3 bases, and 2 bases had no gene match. The CDR3 spans 14 residues. The germline V gene has CDR1 KGHSH and CDR2 LQKENI. The CDR3 reads CASSPGTGGTEAFF. The CDR3 nucleotides are TGTGCCAGCTCACCCGGGACAGGGGGAACTGAAGCTTTCTTT.

This clone was seen only once. This chain joins TRBV11-2 and TRBJ1-5; possibly TRBD1 for D (6 bases). CDR1 is SGHAT and CDR2 is FQNNGV in the germline V gene. The CDR3 runs 15 residues. V was cut by 5 bases and J by 6 bases, with 17 bases left in between. The CDR3 bases are TGTGCCAGCAGCGAAGAAGGGGGGAGGGGTCAGCCCCAGCATTTT. It translates to CASSEEGGRGQPQHF.

This rearrangement joins TRBV9 to TRBJ1-4, with 7 bases fitting TRBD1. The V gene's germline CDR1 is SGDLS and CDR2 YYNGEE. This CDR3 region has 15 residues. Unmatched junction bases numbered 9, after V lost 2 bases and J lost 8 bases. CDR3 amino acids: CASSVRTGDYEKLFF. Here the CDR3 DNA reads TGTGCCAGCAGCGTCAGGACAGGTGACTACGAAAAACTGTTTTTT.

This clone was recorded only once. This chain joins TRBV5-5 and TRBJ2-5; 11 nucleotides align to TRBD1. Germline CDR1 SGHKS, CDR2 YYEKEE (reference sequence). With 5 bases clipped from V and 5 bases from J, the junction kept 14 bases outside the gene matches. The CDR3 has 17 residues. CDR3 loop: CASRDLVGQGAEETQYF. CDR3 in DNA: TGTGCCAGCAGGGACCTCGTCGGACAGGGGGCGGAGGAGACCCAGTACTTC.

The genes are TRBV5-5 and TRBJ2-7; 7 nucleotides match TRBD2. The CDR3 is made up of 13 amino acids. V lost 3 bases and J lost 0; bases outside the gene matches: 0. Germline CDR1 is SGHKS and CDR2 is YYEKEE (reference sequence). The CDR3 region is CASSWTSSYEQYV. DNA of the CDR3: TGTGCCAGCAGCTGGACTAGCTCCTACGAGCAGTACGTC.

The chain combines TRBV12-3 or TRBV12-4 with TRBJ1-1; D remains unclear. The ends were cut back, 3 bases at V and 4 bases at J, with 9 bases in the middle. This CDR3 has 13 residues. CDR3 sequence reads: CASSFWESTEAFF. In DNA, the CDR3 is TGTGCCAGCAGTTTTTGGGAGTCCACTGAAGCTTTCTTT.

This rearrangement joins TRBV19 to TRBJ1-2, with TRBD1 identical over 8 bases. The CDR3 length is 17 residues. Germline V CDR1 and CDR2: LNHDA, SQIVND (reference sequence). J gave up 5 bases and V 4 bases, and 15 bases lay outside the gene matches. The DNA of the CDR3 is TGTGCCAGTAGTAGGGTCCGGACAGGGCGATCGAAGTATGGCTACACCTTC. Translation: CASSRVRTGRSKYGYTF.

This chain connects TRBV29-1 to TRBJ2-5, with TRBD2 as a possible D gene (7 bases). CDR1 SQVTM and CDR2 ANQGSEA come from the germline V gene. The CDR3 covers 16 residues. The V end was cut by 0 bases, the J end by 5 bases, with 19 bases between. CDR3 sequence: CSVEEGRGTFGETQYF. The CDR3 bases are TGCAGCGTTGAAGAGGGGAGGGGGACCTTTGGGGAGACCCAGTACTTC.

V gene TRBV5-6 combines with J gene TRBJ1-2; 12 bases align to TRBD1. The germline V gene has CDR1 SGHDT and CDR2 YYEEEE. The CDR3 consists of 16 residues. V was clipped by 4 bases and J by 0 bases; unmatched bases: 4. CDR3 DNA: TGTGCCAGCAGCCCGGGGACAGGGGGCACTAACTATGGCTACACCTTC. Amino acid sequence: CASSPGTGGTNYGYTF.

V and J are TRBV11-1 and TRBJ2-1; 7 bases agree with TRBD1. V was clipped by 3 bases and J by 9 bases; unmatched bases: 11. The CDR3 consists of 15 residues. Germline values: CDR1 SGHAT, CDR2 FQDESV (reference sequence). The CDR3 here is CASSLRGPGVSEQFF. The CDR3 coding sequence is TGTGCCAGCAGCTTGAGGGGGCCAGGGGTAAGTGAGCAGTTCTTC. Filled out from reference TRBV11-1 and TRBJ2-1, the complete variable domain reads EAEVAQSPRYKITEKSQAVAFWCDPISGHATLYWYRQILGQGPELLVQFQDESVVDDSQLPKDRFSAERLKGVDSTLKIQPAELGDSAMYLCASSLRGPGVSEQFFGPGTRLTVL.

The V gene is TRBV3-1 (or the pseudogene TRBV3-2), the J gene TRBJ1-3; 7 bases align to TRBD1. The trim removed 0 bases at V and 0 bases at J, leaving 5 bases unmatched. CDR1 is LGHDT and CDR2 is YNNKEL in the germline V gene (reference sequence). The CDR3 is 17 residues long. The CDR3 is CASSQDRTGLSGNTIYF. For the CDR3, the DNA is TGTGCCAGCAGCCAAGATCGGACAGGCCTCTCTGGAAACACCATATATTTT.

The chain couples TRBV7-9 to TRBJ2-2; tentative D call: TRBD2 (6 bases). V lost 7 bases and J 4 bases, leaving 25 bases between the germline ends. This CDR3 spans 18 amino acids. Germline V gene data show CDR1 as SEHNR and CDR2 as FQNEAQ (reference sequence). The CDR3 DNA reads as TGTGCCAGCATAAGAGAGCGTTCCGGGACTTTACTCACCGGGGAGCTGTTTTTT. As protein: CASIRERSGTLLTGELFF.

The chain recombines TRBV7-9 with TRBJ2-4; 9 positions agree with TRBD1. The V gene's germline CDR1 is SEHNR and CDR2 FQNEAQ (reference sequence). CDR3 size: 18 residues. Trimming at V came to 2 bases and at J to 7 bases, leaving 15 bases not matched to a gene. The CDR3 reads CASSLRRDRALPRNIQYF. CDR3 bases: TGTGCCAGCAGCTTAAGAAGGGACAGGGCCCTACCTCGGAACATTCAGTACTTC.

The rearrangement joins TRBV30 to TRBJ1-6; possible D gene TRBD1, 5 bases. Trimming took off 4 bases at V and 5 bases at J, with 18 bases between the two ends. CDR1 and CDR2 from the germline V gene are GTSNPN and SVGIG (reference sequence). The CDR3 consists of 16 residues. CDR3 residues: CAWTPPGRANNSPLHF. CDR3 bases: TGTGCCTGGACCCCCCCCGGCAGGGCAAATAATTCACCCCTCCACTTT.

The V and J genes are TRBV5-1 and TRBJ2-1; tentative D call: TRBD1 (6 bases). Germline CDR1 is SGHRS and CDR2 is YFSETQ. This CDR3 is 14 amino acids long. Trimming pared 2 bases from V and 8 bases from J, leaving 14 bases between. Here the CDR3 reads CASSFQGRFHEQFF. CDR3 coding DNA: TGCGCCAGCAGCTTTCAGGGGCGGTTCCATGAGCAGTTCTTC. Complete variable domain (other parts from reference TRBV5-1 and TRBJ2-1): KAGVTQTPRYLIKTRGQQVTLSCSPISGHRSVSWYQQTPGQGLQFLFEYFSETQRNKGNFPGRFSGRQFSNSRSEMNVSTLELGDSALYLCASSFQGRFHEQFFGPGTRLTVL.

The chain links TRBV5-6 to TRBJ2-1, with a tentative D call TRBD2 (6 bases). The CDR3 consists of 15 residues. Trimming shortened V by 1 base and J by 2 bases, and 10 bases separated the two germline ends. Looked up from germline, CDR1 is SGHDT and CDR2 is YYEEEE. The CDR3 bases are TGTGCCAGCAGCTTGTTGGAGGGAACCTACAATGAGCAGTTCTTC. This encodes CASSLLEGTYNEQFF.

The V and J genes are TRBV29-1 and TRBJ1-5, with D possibly matching TRBD1 (5 bases). V was pared by 5 bases and J by 0 bases, with 11 bases between. The CDR3 has 14 amino acids. The germline gives CDR1 SQVTM, CDR2 ANQGSEA. In nucleotides, the CDR3 is TGCAGCGTTTTGGTGACAGTTAGCAATCAGCCCCAGCATTTT. Residues: CSVLVTVSNQPQHF.

The chain joins TRBV2 to TRBJ1-5, with a possible D match to TRBD1 (5 bases). The ends were cut back, 1 base at V and 13 bases at J, with 11 bases in the middle. The CDR3 loop spans 12 amino acids. Germline assignment: CDR1 SNHLY and CDR2 FYNNEI. This chain's CDR3 is CASSEGSRDQHF. In DNA form, the CDR3 reads TGTGCCAGCAGTGAAGGCAGCAGGGATCAGCATTTT. The full variable domain, in which reference TRBV2 and TRBJ1-5 provide the parts outside the CDR3, is EPEVTQTPSHQVTQMGQEVILRCVPISNHLYFYWYRQILGQKVEFLVSFYNNEISEKSEIFDDQFSVERPDGSNFTLKIRSTKLEDSAMYFCASSEGSRDQHFGDGTRLSIL.

The rearrangement joins TRBV19 to TRBJ1-2; 8 bases agree with TRBD1. V lost 3 bases, J lost 3 bases, and 9 bases stayed unmatched. The length of the CDR3 is 16 residues. Per the germline V gene, CDR1 is LNHDA and CDR2 is SQIVND (reference sequence). CDR3: CASSIPDRGGYYGYTF. CDR3 sequence (DNA): TGTGCCAGTAGTATCCCCGACAGGGGAGGATACTATGGCTACACCTTC.

The CDR3 here is CASSLDNRGTGYTF. For the CDR3, the DNA is TGTGCCAGCAGCTTAGATAATCGGGGAACTGGCTACACCTTC. The chain has TRBV11-2 and TRBJ1-2; D call uncertain. This CDR3 region has 14 residues. The V end was cut by 0 bases, the J end by 7 bases, with 12 bases between. The V gene's germline CDR1 is SGHAT and CDR2 FQNNGV.

The chain is built from TRBV3-1 (or the pseudogene TRBV3-2) and TRBJ2-5; D is unresolved. The CDR3 sequence is 11 residues long. Per the germline V gene, CDR1 is LGHDT and CDR2 is YNNKEL (reference sequence). V was trimmed by 7 bases and J by 1 base, leaving 4 bases between them. CDR3 sequence: CASNFQETQYF. The CDR3 DNA sequence: TGTGCCAGCAACTTCCAAGAGACCCAGTACTTC.

The chain employs TRBV18 and TRBJ1-4, with no clear D. The germline CDR1 and CDR2 sequences are KGHSH and LQKENI. The CDR3 loop spans 13 amino acids. The ends were cut back, 9 bases at V and 3 bases at J, with 11 bases in the middle. CDR3 sequence reads: CASRAGANEKLFF. CDR3 nucleotides: TGTGCCAGTAGGGCGGGCGCTAATGAAAAACTGTTTTTT.

J is TRBJ1-3 and V is TRBV30, with D tentatively TRBD1 (6 bases). Trimming left V 4 bases short and J 1 base short, with 11 bases between. The CDR3 contains 14 residues. The germline V gene has CDR1 GTSNPN and CDR2 SVGIG (reference sequence). The CDR3 region is CAWTVRGSGNTIYF. The CDR3 region has the DNA TGTGCCTGGACTGTCAGGGGATCTGGAAACACCATATATTTT.

The rearrangement joins TRBV15 to TRBJ1-5, with a tentative D call TRBD1 (5 bases). CDR1 LNHNV and CDR2 YYDKDF come from the germline V gene (reference sequence). V was clipped by 0 bases and J by 3 bases, with 6 bases between them. The CDR3 totals 14 residues. CDR3 loop: CATSREGVNQPQHF. The CDR3 DNA reads TGTGCCACCAGCAGAGAAGGGGTCAATCAGCCCCAGCATTTT.

The chain employs TRBV7-2 and TRBJ1-2; D remains ambiguous. This CDR3 has 13 residues. V was pared by 1 base and J by 5 bases, with 8 bases between. Germline values: CDR1 SGHTA, CDR2 FQGNSA. The DNA for the CDR3 is TGTGCCAGCAGCTTAGGCGGCCGTTATGGCTACACCTTC. Translation: CASSLGGRYGYTF.

Here the CDR3 DNA reads TGTGCCAGCAGCTTAGTCGCTAGCGGGGGGCTGGAGACCCAGTACTTC. Residues: CASSLVASGGLETQYF. This chain links TRBV7-2 with TRBJ2-5; 11 bases are a match to TRBD2. Germline V gene sequence: CDR1 SGHTA, CDR2 FQGNSA. This CDR3 has 16 residues. The V gene end was trimmed by 1 base and the J gene end by 5 bases; junction bases not matched to a gene: 6.

The chain carries TRBV4-1 and TRBJ1-3; no definite D call. The CDR3 runs 12 residues. Germline-derived CDR1 and CDR2 are MGHRA and YSYEKL. Trimming removed 0 bases at V and 6 bases at J, with 3 bases between. The CDR3 nucleotides read TGCGCCAGCAGCCAAGATCAAAACACCATATATTTT. Translating gives CASSQDQNTIYF.

As to this clone: Other DNA sequences in this specimen translate into the identical CDR3. For the CDR3, the DNA is TGTGCCAGCAGTGACAGGGGGGGCCACAATGAGCAGTTCTTC. It translates to CASSDRGGHNEQFF. This chain connects TRBV6-4 to TRBJ2-1; TRBD2 is a possible D gene (7 bases). The CDR3 length is 14 residues. Germline V lookup: CDR1 MRHNA, CDR2 SNTAGT. V was cut by 2 bases and J by 5 bases, with 10 bases left in between.

This chain uses TRBV6-6 with TRBJ1-2, with no clear D. Trimming left V 3 bases short and J 0 bases short, with 8 bases between. Germline CDR1 reads MNHNY; CDR2 reads SVGAGI (reference sequence). This CDR3 contains 14 residues. Here the CDR3 DNA reads TGTGCCAGCAGTTATATCCCAGCTAACTATGGCTACACCTTC. This sequence encodes CASSYIPANYGYTF.

This clone was found once. The chain couples TRBV6-5 to TRBJ1-1, with D unclear. V dropped 8 bases and J dropped 1 base, with 11 bases sitting between them. This CDR3 has 13 amino acids. Germline-derived CDR1 and CDR2 are MNHEY and SVGAGI. The CDR3 sequence: CASHRGKNTEAFF. The CDR3 nucleotides are TGTGCCAGCCACCGGGGAAAGAACACTGAAGCTTTCTTT.

The chain recombines TRBV9 with TRBJ2-3, with TRBD2 matching 8 bases. CDR3 length: 17 amino acids. V was pared by 3 bases and J by 2 bases, with 11 bases of the junction left unmatched. Looked up from germline, CDR1 is SGDLS and CDR2 is YYNGEE. The chain's CDR3 is CASSDSFKRGTTDTQYF. DNA for the CDR3: TGTGCCAGCAGCGACTCGTTTAAGCGGGGGACCACAGATACGCAGTATTTT.